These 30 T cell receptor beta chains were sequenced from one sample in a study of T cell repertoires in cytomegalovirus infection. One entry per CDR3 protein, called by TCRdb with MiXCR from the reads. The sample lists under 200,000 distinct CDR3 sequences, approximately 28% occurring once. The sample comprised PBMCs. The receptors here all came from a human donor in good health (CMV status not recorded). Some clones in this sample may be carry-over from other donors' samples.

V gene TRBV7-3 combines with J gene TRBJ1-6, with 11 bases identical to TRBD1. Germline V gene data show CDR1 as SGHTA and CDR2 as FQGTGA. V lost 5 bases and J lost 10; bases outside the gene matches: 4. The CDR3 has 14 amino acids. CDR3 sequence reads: CASSTDRGQSPLHF. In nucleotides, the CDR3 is TGTGCCAGCAGCACGGACAGGGGGCAATCACCCCTCCACTTT.

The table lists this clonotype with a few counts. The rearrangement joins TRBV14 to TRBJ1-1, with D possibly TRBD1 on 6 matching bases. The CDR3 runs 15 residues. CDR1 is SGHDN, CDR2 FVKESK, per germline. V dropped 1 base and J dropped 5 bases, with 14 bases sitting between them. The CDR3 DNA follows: TGTGCCAGCAGCCAAGTCAGGGGTGGAGGGACTGAAGCTTTCTTT. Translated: CASSQVRGGGTEAFF.

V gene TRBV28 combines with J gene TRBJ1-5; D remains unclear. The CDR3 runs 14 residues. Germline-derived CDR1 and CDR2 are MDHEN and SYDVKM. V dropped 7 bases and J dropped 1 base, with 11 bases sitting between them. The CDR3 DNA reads TGTGCCAGCACCTCCGGGTCAAGCAATCAGCCCCAGCATTTT. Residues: CASTSGSSNQPQHF.

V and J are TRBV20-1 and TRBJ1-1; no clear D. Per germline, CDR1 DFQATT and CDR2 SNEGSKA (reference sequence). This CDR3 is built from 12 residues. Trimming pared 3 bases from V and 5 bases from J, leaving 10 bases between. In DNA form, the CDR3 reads TGCAGTGCTAGTTCCAGAAGGACTGAAGCTTTCTTT. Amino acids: CSASSRRTEAFF.

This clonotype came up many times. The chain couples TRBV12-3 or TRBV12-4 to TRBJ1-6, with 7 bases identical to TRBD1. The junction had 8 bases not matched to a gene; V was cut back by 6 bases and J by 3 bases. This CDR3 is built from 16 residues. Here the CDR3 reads CASSRAGQLYNSPLHF. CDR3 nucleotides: TGTGCCAGCAGCCGCGCGGGACAGCTCTATAATTCACCCCTCCACTTT.

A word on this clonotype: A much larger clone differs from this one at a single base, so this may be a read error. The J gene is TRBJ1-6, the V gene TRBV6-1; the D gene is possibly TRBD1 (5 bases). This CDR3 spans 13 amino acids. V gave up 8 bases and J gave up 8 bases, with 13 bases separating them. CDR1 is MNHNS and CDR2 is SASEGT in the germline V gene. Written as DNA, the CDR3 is TGTGCCAGCGGGACTACGGGGGATTCACCCCTCCACTTT. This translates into CASGTTGDSPLHF.

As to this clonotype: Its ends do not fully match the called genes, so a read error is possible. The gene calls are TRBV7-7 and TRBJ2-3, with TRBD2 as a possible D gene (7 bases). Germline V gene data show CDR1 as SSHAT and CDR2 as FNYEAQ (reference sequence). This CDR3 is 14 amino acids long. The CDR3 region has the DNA TGTGCTAGCAGCTCTACGGGGGGCCCAGATACGCAGTATTTT. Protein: CASSSTGGPDTQYF.

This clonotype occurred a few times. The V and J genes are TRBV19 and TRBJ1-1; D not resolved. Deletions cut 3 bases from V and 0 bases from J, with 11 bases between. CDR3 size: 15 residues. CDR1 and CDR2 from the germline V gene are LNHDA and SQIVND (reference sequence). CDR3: CASSIGPTMNTEAFF. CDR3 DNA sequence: TGTGCCAGTAGTATTGGCCCTACTATGAACACTGAAGCTTTCTTT.

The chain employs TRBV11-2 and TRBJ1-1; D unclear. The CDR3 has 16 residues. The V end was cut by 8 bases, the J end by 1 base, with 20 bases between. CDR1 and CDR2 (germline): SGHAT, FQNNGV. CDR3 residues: CASLNYADDGNTEAFF. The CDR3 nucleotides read TGTGCCAGCCTAAATTATGCCGATGACGGGAACACTGAAGCTTTCTTT.

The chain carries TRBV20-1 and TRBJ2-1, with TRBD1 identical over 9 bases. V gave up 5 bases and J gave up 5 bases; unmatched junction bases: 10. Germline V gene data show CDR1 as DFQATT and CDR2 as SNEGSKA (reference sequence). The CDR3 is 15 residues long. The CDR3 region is CSAHTVQGAHNEQFF. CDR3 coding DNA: TGCAGTGCTCATACAGTACAGGGGGCCCACAATGAGCAGTTCTTC.

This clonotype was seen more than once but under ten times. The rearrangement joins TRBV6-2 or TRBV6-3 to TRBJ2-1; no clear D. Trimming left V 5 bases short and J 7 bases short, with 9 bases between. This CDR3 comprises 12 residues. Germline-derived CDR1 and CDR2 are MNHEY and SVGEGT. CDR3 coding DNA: TGTGCCAGCAGTAACAATTTGAATGAGCAGTTCTTC. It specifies CASSNNLNEQFF.

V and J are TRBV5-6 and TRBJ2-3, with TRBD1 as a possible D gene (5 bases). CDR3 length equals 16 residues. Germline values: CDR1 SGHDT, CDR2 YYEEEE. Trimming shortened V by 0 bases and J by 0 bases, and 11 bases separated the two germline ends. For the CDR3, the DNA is TGTGCCAGCAGCTTGGGAAGGGGTTTTAGCACAGATACGCAGTATTTT. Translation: CASSLGRGFSTDTQYF.

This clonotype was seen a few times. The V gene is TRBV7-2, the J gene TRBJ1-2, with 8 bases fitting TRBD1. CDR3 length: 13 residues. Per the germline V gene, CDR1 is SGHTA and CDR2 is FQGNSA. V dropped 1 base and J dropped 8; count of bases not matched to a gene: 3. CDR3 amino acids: CASSLGTGYGYTF. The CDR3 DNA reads TGTGCCAGCAGCTTAGGGACAGGGTACGGCTACACCTTC.

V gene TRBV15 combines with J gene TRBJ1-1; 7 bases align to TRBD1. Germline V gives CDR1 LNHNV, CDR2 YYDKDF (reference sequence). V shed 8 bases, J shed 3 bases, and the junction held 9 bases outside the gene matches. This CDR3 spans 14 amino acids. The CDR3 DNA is TGTGCCACCGAGCCATTCCAGGGGGACACTGAAGCTTTCTTT. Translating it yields CATEPFQGDTEAFF.

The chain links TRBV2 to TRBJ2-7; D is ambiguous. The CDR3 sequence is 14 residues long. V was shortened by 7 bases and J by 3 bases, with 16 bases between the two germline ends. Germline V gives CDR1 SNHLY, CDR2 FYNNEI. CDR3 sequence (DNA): TGTGCCAGCATGGCACAGATGACTTTCTACGAGCAGTACTTC. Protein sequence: CASMAQMTFYEQYF.

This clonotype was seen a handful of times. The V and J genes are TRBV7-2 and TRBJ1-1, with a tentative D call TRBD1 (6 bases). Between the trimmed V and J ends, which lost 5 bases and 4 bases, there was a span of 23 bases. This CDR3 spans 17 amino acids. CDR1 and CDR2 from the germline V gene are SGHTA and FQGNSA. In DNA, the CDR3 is TGTGCCAGCAGCCCAAGACGGGGGGGGGCGCCGGGCACTGAAGCTTTCTTT. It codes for CASSPRRGGAPGTEAFF.

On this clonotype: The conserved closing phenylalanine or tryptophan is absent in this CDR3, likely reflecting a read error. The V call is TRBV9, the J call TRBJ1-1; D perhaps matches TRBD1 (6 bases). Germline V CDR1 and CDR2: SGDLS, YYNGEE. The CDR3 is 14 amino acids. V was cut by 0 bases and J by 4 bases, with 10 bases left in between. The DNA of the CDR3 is TGTGCCAGCAGCGTAGTTGAAGGGGGCACTGAAGCTTTCTAT. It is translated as CASSVVEGGTEAFY.

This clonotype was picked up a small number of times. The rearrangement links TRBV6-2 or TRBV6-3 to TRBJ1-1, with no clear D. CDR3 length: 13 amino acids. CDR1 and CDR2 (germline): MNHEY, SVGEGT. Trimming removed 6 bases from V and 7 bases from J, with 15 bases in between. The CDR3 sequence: CASRLGLAYEAFF. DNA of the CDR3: TGTGCCAGCAGACTCGGACTCGCTTATGAAGCTTTCTTT.

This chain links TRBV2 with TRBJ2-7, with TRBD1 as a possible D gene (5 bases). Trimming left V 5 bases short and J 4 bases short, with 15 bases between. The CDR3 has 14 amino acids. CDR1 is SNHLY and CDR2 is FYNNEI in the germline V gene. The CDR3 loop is CASSYPPAGYEQYF. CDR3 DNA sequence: TGTGCCAGCAGTTACCCCCCAGCAGGGTACGAGCAGTACTTC.

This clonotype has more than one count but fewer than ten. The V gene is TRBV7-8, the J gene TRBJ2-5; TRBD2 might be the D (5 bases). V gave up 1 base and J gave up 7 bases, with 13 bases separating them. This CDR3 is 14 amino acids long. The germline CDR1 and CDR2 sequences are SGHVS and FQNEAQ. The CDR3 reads CASSLDPVRGTQYF. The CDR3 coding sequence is TGTGCCAGCAGCTTAGACCCGGTCCGGGGGACCCAGTACTTC.

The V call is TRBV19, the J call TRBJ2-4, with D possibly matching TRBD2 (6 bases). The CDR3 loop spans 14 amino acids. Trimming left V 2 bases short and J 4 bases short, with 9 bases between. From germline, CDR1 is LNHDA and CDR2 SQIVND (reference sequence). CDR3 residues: CASSIRGSKNIQYF. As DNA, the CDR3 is TGTGCCAGTAGTATACGGGGGTCGAAAAACATTCAGTACTTC.

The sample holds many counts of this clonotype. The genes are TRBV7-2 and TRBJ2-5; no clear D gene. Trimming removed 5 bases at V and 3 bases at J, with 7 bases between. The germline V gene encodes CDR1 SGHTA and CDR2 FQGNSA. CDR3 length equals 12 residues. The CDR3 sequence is CASSLMEETQYF. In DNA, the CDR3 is TGTGCCAGCAGCCTCATGGAAGAGACCCAGTACTTC.

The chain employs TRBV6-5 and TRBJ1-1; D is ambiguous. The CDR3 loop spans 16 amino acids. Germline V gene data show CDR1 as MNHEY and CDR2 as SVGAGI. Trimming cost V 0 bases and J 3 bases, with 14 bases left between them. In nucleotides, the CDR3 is TGTGCCAGCAGTTACTCCTTTTCGGGGATGGACACTGAAGCTTTCTTT. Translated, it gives CASSYSFSGMDTEAFF.

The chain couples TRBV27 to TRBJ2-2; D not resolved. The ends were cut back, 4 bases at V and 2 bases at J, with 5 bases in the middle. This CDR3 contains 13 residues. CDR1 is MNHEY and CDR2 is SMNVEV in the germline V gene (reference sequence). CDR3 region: CASSYINTGELFF. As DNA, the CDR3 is TGTGCCAGCAGTTACATCAACACCGGGGAGCTGTTTTTT.

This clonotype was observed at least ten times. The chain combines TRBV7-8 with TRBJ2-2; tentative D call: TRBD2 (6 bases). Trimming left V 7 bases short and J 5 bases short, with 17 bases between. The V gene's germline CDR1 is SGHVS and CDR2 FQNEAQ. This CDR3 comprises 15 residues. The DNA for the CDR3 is TGTGCCAGCACCCCGGCAGAGGGGAGGACCGGGGAGCTGTTTTTT. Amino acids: CASTPAEGRTGELFF.

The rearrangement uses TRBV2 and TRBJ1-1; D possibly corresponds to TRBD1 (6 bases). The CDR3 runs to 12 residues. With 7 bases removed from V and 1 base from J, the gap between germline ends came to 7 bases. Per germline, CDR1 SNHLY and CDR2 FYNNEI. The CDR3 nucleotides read TGTGCCAGCATAGGGGGGAACACTGAAGCTTTCTTT. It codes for CASIGGNTEAFF.

CDR3 protein: CASRNPRGAHYEQYF. In DNA form, the CDR3 reads TGTGCCAGCAGAAACCCGCGCGGGGCTCACTACGAGCAGTACTTC. V and J are TRBV11-1 and TRBJ2-7; a possible D gene is TRBD2 (6 bases). With 6 bases removed from V and 3 bases from J, the gap between germline ends came to 18 bases. Germline loops: CDR1 SGHAT, CDR2 FQDESV (reference sequence). CDR3 length: 15 amino acids.

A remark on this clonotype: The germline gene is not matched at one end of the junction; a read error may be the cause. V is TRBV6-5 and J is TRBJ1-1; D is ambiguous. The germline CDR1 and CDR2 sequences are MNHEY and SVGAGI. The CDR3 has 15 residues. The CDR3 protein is CASRVLRTSNSEAFF. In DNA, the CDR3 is TGTGCCAGCAGGGTTCTTCGGACCTCGAACAGTGAAGCTTTCTTT.

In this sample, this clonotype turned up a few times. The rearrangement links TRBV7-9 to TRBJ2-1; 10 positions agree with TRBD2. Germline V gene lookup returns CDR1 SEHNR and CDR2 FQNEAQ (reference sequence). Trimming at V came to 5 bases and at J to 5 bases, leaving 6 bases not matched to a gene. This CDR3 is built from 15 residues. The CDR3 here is CASSRTSGPNNEQFF. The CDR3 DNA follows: TGTGCCAGCAGCCGGACTAGCGGACCGAACAATGAGCAGTTCTTC. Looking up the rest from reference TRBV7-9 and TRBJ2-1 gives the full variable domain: DTGVSQNPRHKITKRGQNVTFRCDPISEHNRLYWYRQTLGQGPEFLTYFQNEAQLEKSRLLSDRFSAERPKGSFSTLEIQRTEQGDSAMYLCASSRTSGPNNEQFFGPGTRLTVL.

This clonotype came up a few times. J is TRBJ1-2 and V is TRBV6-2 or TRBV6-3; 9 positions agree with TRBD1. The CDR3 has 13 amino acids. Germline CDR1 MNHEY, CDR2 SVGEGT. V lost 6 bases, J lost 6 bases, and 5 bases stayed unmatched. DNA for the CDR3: TGTGCCAGCAGCCCCTGGACAGGGGATGGCTACACCTTC. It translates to CASSPWTGDGYTF.